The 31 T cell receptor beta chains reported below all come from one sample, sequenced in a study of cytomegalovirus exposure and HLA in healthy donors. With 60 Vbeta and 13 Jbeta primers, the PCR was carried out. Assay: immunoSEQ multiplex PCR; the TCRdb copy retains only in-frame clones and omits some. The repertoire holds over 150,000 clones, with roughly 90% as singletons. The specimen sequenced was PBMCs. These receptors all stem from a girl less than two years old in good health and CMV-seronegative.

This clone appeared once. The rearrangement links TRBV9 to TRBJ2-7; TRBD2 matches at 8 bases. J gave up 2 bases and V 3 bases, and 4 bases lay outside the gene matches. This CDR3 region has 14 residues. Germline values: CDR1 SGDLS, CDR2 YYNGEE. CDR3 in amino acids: CASSAGLAAYEQYF. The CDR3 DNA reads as TGTGCCAGCAGCGCAGGACTAGCCGCCTACGAGCAGTACTTC.

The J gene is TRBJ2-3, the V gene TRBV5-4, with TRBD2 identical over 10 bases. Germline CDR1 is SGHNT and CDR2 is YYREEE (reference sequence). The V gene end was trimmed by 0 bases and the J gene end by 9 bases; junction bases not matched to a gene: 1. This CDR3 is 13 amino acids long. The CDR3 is CASSLDSGGTQYF. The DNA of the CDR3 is TGTGCCAGCAGCTTGGATAGCGGGGGGACGCAGTATTTT.

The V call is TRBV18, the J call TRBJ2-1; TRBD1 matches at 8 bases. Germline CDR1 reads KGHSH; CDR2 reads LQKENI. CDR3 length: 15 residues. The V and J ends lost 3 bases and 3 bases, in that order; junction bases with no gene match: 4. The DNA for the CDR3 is TGTGCCAGCTCACCGGGACAGGCCAGCTACAATGAGCAGTTCTTC. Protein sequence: CASSPGQASYNEQFF.

Written as DNA, the CDR3 is TGTGCCAGCAGCCGGGGACAGGGCTATCAGCCCCAGCATTTT. Its protein is CASSRGQGYQPQHF. The chain combines TRBV9 with TRBJ1-5, with 9 bases identical to TRBD1. V shed 4 bases, J shed 5 bases, and the junction held 4 bases outside the gene matches. This CDR3 comprises 14 residues. The germline gives CDR1 SGDLS, CDR2 YYNGEE.

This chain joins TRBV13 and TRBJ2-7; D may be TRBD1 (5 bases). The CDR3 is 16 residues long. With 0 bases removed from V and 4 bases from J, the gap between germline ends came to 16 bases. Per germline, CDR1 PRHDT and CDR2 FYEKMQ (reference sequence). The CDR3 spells CASSLGPAGWKYEQYF. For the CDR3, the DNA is TGTGCCAGCAGCTTAGGTCCGGCAGGGTGGAAGTACGAGCAGTACTTC.

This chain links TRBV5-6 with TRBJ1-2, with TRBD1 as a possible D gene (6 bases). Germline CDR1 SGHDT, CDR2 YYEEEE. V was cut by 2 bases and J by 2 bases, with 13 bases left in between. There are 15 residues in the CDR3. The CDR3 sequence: CASSFRQGWNYGYTF. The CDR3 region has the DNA TGTGCCAGCAGCTTTCGGCAGGGGTGGAACTATGGCTACACCTTC.

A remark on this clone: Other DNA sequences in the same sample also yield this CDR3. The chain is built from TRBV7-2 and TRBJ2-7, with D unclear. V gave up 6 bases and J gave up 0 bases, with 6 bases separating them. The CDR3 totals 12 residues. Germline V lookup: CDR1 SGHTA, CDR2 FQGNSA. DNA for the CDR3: TGTGCCAGCAGTCACAGCTCCTACGAGCAGTACTTC. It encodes CASSHSSYEQYF.

The CDR3 is CASSRLAGTTDTQYF. CDR3 in DNA: TGTGCCAGCTCTCGACTAGCGGGGACCACAGATACGCAGTATTTT. This chain connects TRBV18 to TRBJ2-3; 11 bases match TRBD2. V dropped 6 bases and J dropped 2; count of bases not matched to a gene: 4. The CDR3 consists of 15 residues. Looked up from germline, CDR1 is KGHSH and CDR2 is LQKENI. Complete variable domain (other parts from reference TRBV18 and TRBJ2-3): NAGVMQNPRHLVRRRGQEARLRCSPMKGHSHVYWYRQLPEEGLKFMVYLQKENIIDESGMPKERFSAEFPKEGPSILRIQQVVRGDSAAYFCASSRLAGTTDTQYFGPGTRLTVL.

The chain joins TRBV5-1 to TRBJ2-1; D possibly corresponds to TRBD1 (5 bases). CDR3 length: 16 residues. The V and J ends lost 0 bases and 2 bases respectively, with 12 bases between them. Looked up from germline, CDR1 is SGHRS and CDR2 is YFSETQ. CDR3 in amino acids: CASSLAQGDTYNEQFF. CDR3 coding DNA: TGCGCCAGCAGCTTGGCCCAAGGGGATACCTACAATGAGCAGTTCTTC.

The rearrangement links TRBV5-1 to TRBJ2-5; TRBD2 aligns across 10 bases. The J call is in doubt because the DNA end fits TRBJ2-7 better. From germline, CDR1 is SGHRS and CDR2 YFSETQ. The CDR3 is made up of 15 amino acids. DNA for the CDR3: TGCGCCAGCAGCTTGAAGCGGGGGGGCTCCTACGAGCAGTACTTC. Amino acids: CASSLKRGGSYEQYF.

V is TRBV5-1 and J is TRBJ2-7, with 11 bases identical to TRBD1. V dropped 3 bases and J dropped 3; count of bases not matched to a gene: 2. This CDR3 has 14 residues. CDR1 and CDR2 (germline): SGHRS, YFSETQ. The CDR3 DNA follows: TGCGCCAGCAGCTCCGGGACAGGGGGCTACGAGCAGTACTTC. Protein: CASSSGTGGYEQYF.

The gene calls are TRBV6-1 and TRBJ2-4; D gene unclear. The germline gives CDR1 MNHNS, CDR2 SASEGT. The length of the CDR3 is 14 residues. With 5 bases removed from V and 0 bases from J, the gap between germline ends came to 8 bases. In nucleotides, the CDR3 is TGTGCCAGCAGTACAAACCTAGCCAAAAACATTCAGTACTTC. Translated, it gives CASSTNLAKNIQYF.

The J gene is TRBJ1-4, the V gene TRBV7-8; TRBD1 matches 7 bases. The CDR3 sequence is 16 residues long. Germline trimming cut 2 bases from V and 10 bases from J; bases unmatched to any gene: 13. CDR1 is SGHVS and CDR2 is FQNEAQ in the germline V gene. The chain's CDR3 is CASSLSGGQAVVKLFF. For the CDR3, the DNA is TGTGCCAGCAGCTTATCAGGGGGGCAGGCAGTGGTAAAACTGTTTTTT. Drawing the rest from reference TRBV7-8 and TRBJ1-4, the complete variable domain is GAGVSQSPRYKVAKRGQDVALRCDPISGHVSLFWYQQALGQGPEFLTYFQNEAQLDKSGLPSDRFFAERPEGSVSTLKIQRTQQEDSAVYLCASSLSGGQAVVKLFFGSGTQLSVL.

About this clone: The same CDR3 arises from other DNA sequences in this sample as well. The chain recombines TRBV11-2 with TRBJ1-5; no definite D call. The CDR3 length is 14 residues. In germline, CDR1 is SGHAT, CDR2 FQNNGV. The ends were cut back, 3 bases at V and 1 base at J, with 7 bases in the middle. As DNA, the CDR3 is TGTGCCAGCAGCTTGTCGGGAAGCAATCAGCCCCAGCATTTT. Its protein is CASSLSGSNQPQHF. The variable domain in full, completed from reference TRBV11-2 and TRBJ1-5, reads EAGVAQSPRYKIIEKRQSVAFWCNPISGHATLYWYQQILGQGPKLLIQFQNNGVVDDSQLPKDRFSAERLKGVDSTLKIQPAKLEDSAVYLCASSLSGSNQPQHFGDGTRLSIL.

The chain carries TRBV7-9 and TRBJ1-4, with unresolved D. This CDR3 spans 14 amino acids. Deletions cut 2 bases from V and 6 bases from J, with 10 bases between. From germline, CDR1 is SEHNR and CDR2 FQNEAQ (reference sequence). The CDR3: CASSLPFPYEKLFF. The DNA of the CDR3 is TGTGCCAGCAGCTTACCCTTCCCTTATGAAAAACTGTTTTTT.

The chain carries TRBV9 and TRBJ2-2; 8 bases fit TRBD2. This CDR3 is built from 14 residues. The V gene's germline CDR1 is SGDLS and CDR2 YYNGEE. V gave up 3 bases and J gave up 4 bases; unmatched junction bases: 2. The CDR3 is CASSGRGGTGELFF. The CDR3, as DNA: TGTGCCAGCAGCGGACGGGGGGGCACCGGGGAGCTGTTTTTT.

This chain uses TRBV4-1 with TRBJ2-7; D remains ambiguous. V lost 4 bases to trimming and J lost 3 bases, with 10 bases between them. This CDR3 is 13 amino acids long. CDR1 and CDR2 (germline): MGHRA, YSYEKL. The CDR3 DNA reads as TGCGCCAGCAGCCCACATCTAGGCTACGAGCAGTACTTC. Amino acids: CASSPHLGYEQYF.

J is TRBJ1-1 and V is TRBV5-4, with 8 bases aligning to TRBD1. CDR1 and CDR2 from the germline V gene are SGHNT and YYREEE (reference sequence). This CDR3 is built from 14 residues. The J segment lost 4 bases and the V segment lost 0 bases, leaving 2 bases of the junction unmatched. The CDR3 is CASSLGGQGTEAFF. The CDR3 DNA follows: TGTGCCAGCAGCTTGGGCGGACAGGGCACTGAAGCTTTCTTT.

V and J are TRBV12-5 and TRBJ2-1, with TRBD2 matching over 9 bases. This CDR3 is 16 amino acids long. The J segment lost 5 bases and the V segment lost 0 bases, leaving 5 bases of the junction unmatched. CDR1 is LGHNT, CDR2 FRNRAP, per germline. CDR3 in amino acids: CASGLVLSGSHNEQFF. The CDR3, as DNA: TGTGCTAGTGGTTTGGTTCTTAGCGGGAGCCACAATGAGCAGTTCTTC.

CDR3 DNA sequence: TGCGCCAGCAGCTCCCTGCCAGGGGGCCCCTACGAGCAGTACTTC. This encodes CASSSLPGGPYEQYF. The gene calls are TRBV5-1 and TRBJ2-7; 8 bases agree with TRBD1. The germline V gene encodes CDR1 SGHRS and CDR2 YFSETQ. The CDR3 length is 15 residues. V shed 3 bases and J 2 bases; nucleotides not matched to a gene: 7. Full variable domain (missing parts from reference TRBV5-1 and TRBJ2-7): KAGVTQTPRYLIKTRGQQVTLSCSPISGHRSVSWYQQTPGQGLQFLFEYFSETQRNKGNFPGRFSGRQFSNSRSEMNVSTLELGDSALYLCASSSLPGGPYEQYFGPGTRLTVT.

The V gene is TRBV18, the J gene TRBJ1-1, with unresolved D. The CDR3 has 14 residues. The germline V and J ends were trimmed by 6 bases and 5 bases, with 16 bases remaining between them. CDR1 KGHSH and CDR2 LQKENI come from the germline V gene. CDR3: CASSRRAVGTEAFF. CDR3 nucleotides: TGTGCCAGCTCCCGGAGGGCGGTGGGGACTGAAGCTTTCTTT.

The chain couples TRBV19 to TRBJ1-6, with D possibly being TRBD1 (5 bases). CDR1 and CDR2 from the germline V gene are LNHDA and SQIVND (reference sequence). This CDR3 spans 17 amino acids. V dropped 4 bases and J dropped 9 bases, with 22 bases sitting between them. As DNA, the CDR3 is TGTGCCAGTAGTAGATCAGGAGGGGAAAGGAGTGGTTCACCCCTCCACTTT. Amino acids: CASSRSGGERSGSPLHF. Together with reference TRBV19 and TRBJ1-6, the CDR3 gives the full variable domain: DGGITQSPKYLFRKEGQNVTLSCEQNLNHDAMYWYRQDPGQGLRLIYYSQIVNDFQKGDIAEGYSVSREKKESFPLTVTSAQKNPTAFYLCASSRSGGERSGSPLHFGNGTRLTVT.

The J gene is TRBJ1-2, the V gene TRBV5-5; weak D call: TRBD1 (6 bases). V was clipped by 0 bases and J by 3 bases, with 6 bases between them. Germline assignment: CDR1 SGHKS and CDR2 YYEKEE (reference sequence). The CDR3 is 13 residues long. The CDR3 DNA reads TGTGCCAGCAGCTTGGCAGGGGACTATGGCTACACCTTC. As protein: CASSLAGDYGYTF.

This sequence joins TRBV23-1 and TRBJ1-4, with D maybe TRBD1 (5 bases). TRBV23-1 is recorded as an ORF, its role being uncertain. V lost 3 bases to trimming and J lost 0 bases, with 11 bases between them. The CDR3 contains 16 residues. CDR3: CASSQGGEATNEKLFF. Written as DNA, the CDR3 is TGCGCCAGCAGTCAGGGGGGAGAAGCAACTAATGAAAAACTGTTTTTT.

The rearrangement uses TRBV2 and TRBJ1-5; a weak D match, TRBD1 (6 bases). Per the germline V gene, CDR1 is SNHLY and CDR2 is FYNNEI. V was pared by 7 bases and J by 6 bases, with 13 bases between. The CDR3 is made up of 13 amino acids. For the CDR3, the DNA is TGTGCCAGCACAGCGGGGGGCCGTCAGCCCCAGCATTTT. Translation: CASTAGGRQPQHF.

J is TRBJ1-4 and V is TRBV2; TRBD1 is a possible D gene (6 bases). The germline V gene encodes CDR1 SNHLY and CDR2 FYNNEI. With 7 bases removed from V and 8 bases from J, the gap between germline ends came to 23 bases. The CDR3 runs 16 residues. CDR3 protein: CASTGPGTQREEKLFF. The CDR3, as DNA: TGTGCCAGCACCGGACCTGGGACACAACGGGAAGAAAAACTGTTTTTT.

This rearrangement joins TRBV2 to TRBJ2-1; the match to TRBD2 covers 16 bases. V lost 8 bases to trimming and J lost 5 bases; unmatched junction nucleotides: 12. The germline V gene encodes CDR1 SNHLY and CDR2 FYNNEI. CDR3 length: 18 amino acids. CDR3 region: CASWGTGTSGRVDNEQFF. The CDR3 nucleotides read TGTGCCAGCTGGGGTACCGGGACTAGCGGGAGGGTGGACAATGAGCAGTTCTTC.

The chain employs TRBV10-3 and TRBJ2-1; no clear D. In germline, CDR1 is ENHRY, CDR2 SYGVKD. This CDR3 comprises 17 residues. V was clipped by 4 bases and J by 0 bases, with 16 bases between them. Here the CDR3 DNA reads TGTGCCATCAGTGGTTCGGATCGCGGTAGCTCCTACAATGAGCAGTTCTTC. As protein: CAISGSDRGSSYNEQFF.

Here the CDR3 reads CASTEGGGRPYGYTF. In nucleotides, the CDR3 is TGTGCCAGCACCGAAGGGGGGGGCAGGCCCTATGGCTACACCTTC. The chain combines TRBV9 with TRBJ1-2, with D tentatively TRBD1 (6 bases). V lost 6 bases and J lost 4, with 19 bases in between. CDR1 SGDLS and CDR2 YYNGEE come from the germline V gene. This CDR3 region has 15 residues.

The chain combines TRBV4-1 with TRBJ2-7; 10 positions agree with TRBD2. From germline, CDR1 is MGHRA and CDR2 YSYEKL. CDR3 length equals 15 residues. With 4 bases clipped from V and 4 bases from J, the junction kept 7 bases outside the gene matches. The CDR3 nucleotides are TGCGCCAGCAGCCCAAGGACTAGCGGATTATACGAGCAGTACTTC. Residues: CASSPRTSGLYEQYF.

CDR3: CASSEFTASSYNEQFF. CDR3 bases: TGTGCCAGCAGTGAATTTACGGCTAGCTCCTACAATGAGCAGTTCTTC. The chain employs TRBV2 and TRBJ2-1; the D is unclear. Looked up from germline, CDR1 is SNHLY and CDR2 is FYNNEI. V shed 2 bases and J shed 0 bases, with 11 bases lying between them. The CDR3 spans 16 residues.